This T cell receptor (beta chain) was obtained from a study of cytomegalovirus exposure and HLA in healthy donors. The CDR3 extends over 14 amino acids. Study-wide points: Associated with cytomegalovirus, according to the listing, were around 160 TCR beta chains. Reported findings show TCR beta sequences accurately forecast HLA-A and HLA-B alleles in most subjects.

Primers for the PCR totalled 60 Vbeta and 13 Jbeta. Sequenced by immunoSEQ multiplex PCR; TCRdb stores in-frame clones only, minus some. The sample gives some 140,000 clones, 65% to 85% of which show up once; roughly 2.8% is in the top ten. The sample holds a few counts of this clone. Its target is unknown. This TCR was recovered from a man younger than 35 in good health and CMV-seronegative. Specimen: PBMCs. The chain combines TRBV21-1 with TRBJ2-2; TRBD2 is taken as the D call from the table, unchecked against the DNA. TRBV21-1 is a pseudogene locus. The CDR3 loop reads CASGTRGVGGELFF. CDR3 DNA: TGTGCCAGCGGGACTCGGGGGGTCGGCGGGGAGCTGTTTTTT.